This T cell receptor (beta chain) was documented in a study of T cells in Graves' hyperthyroidism and ophthalmopathy. Regions amplified from RNA transcripts were the TCR beta CDR3 regions. The primer set for the first-round RT-PCR of the TCR CDR3 was HTBI. MiXCR, applied by TCRdb to the multiplex PCR reads, yields one record per CDR3 protein. Found here are roughly 510,000 distinct CDR3 sequences, 40% to 50% of them singletons; the top ten hold about 43%. Lactation, pregnancy, other autoimmune disease or uncontrolled infection excluded patients. The CDR3 length is 14 residues. V dropped 4 bases and J dropped 7; count of bases not matched to a gene: 7. The germline CDR1 and CDR2 sequences are KGHDR and SFDVKD.

The V gene is TRBV24-1, the J gene TRBJ2-7; 9 nucleotides match TRBD2. The receptor's source is an adult woman with Graves' disease, either hyperthyroidism or ophthalmopathy (not recorded which). The sequenced material came from peripheral blood or thyroid tissue (not recorded which). The CDR3 DNA is TGTGCCACCAGTGACACTAGCGGGTCCAATGAGCAGTACTTC. It codes for CATSDTSGSNEQYF.